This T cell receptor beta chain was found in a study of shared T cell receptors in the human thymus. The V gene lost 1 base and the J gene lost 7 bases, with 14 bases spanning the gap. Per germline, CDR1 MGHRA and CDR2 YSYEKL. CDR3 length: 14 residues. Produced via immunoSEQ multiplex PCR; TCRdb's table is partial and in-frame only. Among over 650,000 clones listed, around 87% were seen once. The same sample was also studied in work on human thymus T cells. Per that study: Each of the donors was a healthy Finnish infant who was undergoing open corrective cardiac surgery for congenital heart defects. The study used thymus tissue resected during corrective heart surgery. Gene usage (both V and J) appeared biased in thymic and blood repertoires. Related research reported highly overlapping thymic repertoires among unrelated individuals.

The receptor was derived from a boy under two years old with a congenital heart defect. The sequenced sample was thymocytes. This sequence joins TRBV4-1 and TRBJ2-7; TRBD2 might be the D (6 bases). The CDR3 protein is CASSQAGGVREQYF. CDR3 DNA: TGCGCCAGCAGCCAAGCAGGAGGGGTTCGAGAGCAGTACTTC.